The entry that follows covers one TCR beta chain sequence. Germline V gene data show CDR1 as LNHDA and CDR2 as SQIVND (reference sequence). Between the trimmed V and J ends, which lost 3 bases and 3 bases, there was a span of 12 bases. The CDR3 is 14 amino acids. Terminally differentiated effector memory CD45RA+ cells were left out of the naive CD8 fraction, which was CD45RO-negative and positively selected for CCR7. Replicate PCRs for sorted subsets used around 200 ng DNA; this equaled around 28,000 T cell genomes. Measured with immunoSEQ multiplex PCR; TCRdb has only the in-frame clones, and not every one. The data contain about 2.1 million clones, around 93% of them singletons. The sample is drawn from a study of shared clonotypes between healthy human individuals.

The source of this sequence is a man aged 18 to 30 in good health. Some clones in this sample may be carry-over from other donors' samples. Sequenced: naive CD8+ T cells from PBMCs. This sequence joins TRBV19 and TRBJ2-7; maybe TRBD2 (5 bases). Here the CDR3 DNA reads TGTGCCAGTAGTATCGGGCGAGACTACTACGAGCAGTACTTC. Its protein product is CASSIGRDYYEQYF.